This entry lists 8 T cell receptor beta chains sequenced from one sample in a study of blood T cell repertoires in COVID-19. Method: immunoSEQ multiplex PCR; TCRdb's copy keeps in-frame clones and lacks some. The sample contains 200,000 to 300,000 clones, about 89% of which appear only once. Sequencing input: peripheral blood. The source is a man in his forties who had recovered from COVID-19.

The chain combines TRBV9 with TRBJ2-3, with 10 bases identical to TRBD2. CDR1 and CDR2 (germline): SGDLS, YYNGEE. The CDR3 sequence is 17 residues long. J was trimmed by 2 bases and V by 4 bases; bases with no gene match: 10. The CDR3 DNA reads as TGTGCCAGCAGCCAAAATACTGGACTAGCGGTCACAGATACGCAGTATTTT. Protein product: CASSQNTGLAVTDTQYF.

V and J are TRBV7-8 and TRBJ1-2, with D unresolved. Germline CDR1 and CDR2: SGHVS and FQNEAQ. With 0 bases removed from V and 0 bases from J, the gap between germline ends came to 14 bases. This CDR3 has 17 amino acids. The CDR3 DNA reads TGTGCCAGCAGCTTAGCGCAGGCCCGGCAAGCTAACTATGGCTACACCTTC. This translates into CASSLAQARQANYGYTF.

This clone was recorded once. The V and J genes are TRBV30 and TRBJ2-4, with D possibly TRBD1 on 5 matching bases. V was pared by 7 bases and J by 6 bases, with 13 bases between. The CDR3 is 12 residues long. CDR1 is GTSNPN, CDR2 SVGIG, per germline (reference sequence). CDR3 in DNA: TGTGCCTTGGAAGGGCAGGGAAACATTCAGTACTTC. It encodes CALEGQGNIQYF.

The rearrangement links TRBV7-2 to TRBJ2-6; 8 bases fit TRBD1. The CDR3 contains 17 residues. From germline, CDR1 is SGHTA and CDR2 FQGNSA. V was clipped by 3 bases and J by 0 bases; unmatched bases: 4. CDR3 residues: CASSFGDRPSGANVLTF. In DNA form, the CDR3 reads TGTGCCAGCAGCTTTGGGGACAGGCCCTCTGGGGCCAACGTCCTGACTTTC.

V gene TRBV9 combines with J gene TRBJ1-1; weak D call: TRBD1 (5 bases). V lost 0 bases and J lost 5, with 8 bases in between. Per the germline V gene, CDR1 is SGDLS and CDR2 is YYNGEE. The CDR3 consists of 13 residues. The CDR3 nucleotides read TGTGCCAGCAGCGTAGGGGGGGAGACTGAAGCTTTCTTT. Its protein is CASSVGGETEAFF.

The chain recombines TRBV3-1 (or the pseudogene TRBV3-2) with TRBJ1-2; no clear D gene. This CDR3 contains 13 residues. Trimming stripped 3 bases from V and 5 bases from J, with 10 bases between. In germline, CDR1 is LGHDT, CDR2 YNNKEL (reference sequence). The CDR3, as DNA: TGTGCCAGCAGCCACACAGCAGAATATGGCTACACCTTC. Encoded protein: CASSHTAEYGYTF.

The J gene is TRBJ1-4, the V gene TRBV18; D is perhaps TRBD1 (5 bases). Per germline, CDR1 KGHSH and CDR2 LQKENI. The V end lost 2 bases, the J end lost 10 bases, and 23 bases lay between the germline ends. The CDR3 loop spans 17 amino acids. Here the CDR3 DNA reads TGTGCCAGCTCACCATTTAACCCGGGACTCAACTCCGGAAAACTGTTTTTT. Amino acid sequence: CASSPFNPGLNSGKLFF.

V and J are TRBV4-3 and TRBJ1-6; TRBD1 agrees at 9 bases. The CDR3 is 17 residues long. J lost 5 bases, V lost 0 bases, and 5 bases had no gene match. Germline V gene data show CDR1 as LGHNA and CDR2 as YSLEER. The DNA for the CDR3 is TGCGCCAGCAGCCAAGACGTCGGGACAGGGCATAATTCACCCCTCCACTTT. Translation gives CASSQDVGTGHNSPLHF.